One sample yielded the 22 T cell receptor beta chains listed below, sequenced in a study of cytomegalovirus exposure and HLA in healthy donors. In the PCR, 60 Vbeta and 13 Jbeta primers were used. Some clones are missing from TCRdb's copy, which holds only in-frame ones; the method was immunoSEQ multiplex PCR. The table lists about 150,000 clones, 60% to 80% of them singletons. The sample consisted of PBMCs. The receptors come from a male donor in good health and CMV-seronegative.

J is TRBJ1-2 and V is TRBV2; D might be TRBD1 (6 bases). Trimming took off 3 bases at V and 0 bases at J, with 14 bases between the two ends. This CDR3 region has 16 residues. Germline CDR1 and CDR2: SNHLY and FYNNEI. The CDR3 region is CASSDHPDSTNYGYTF. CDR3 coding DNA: TGTGCCAGCAGTGACCACCCGGACAGCACTAACTATGGCTACACCTTC.

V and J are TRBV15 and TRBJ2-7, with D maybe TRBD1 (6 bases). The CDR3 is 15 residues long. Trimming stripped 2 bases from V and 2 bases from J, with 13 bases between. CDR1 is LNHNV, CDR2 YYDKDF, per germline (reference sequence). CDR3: CATSRHTGTPYEQYF. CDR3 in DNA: TGTGCCACCAGCAGACATACAGGGACCCCCTACGAGCAGTACTTC.

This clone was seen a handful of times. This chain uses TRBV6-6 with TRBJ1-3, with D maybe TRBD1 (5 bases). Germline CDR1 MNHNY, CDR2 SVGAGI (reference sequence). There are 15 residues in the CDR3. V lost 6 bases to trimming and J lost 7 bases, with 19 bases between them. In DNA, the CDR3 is TGTGCCAGCAGCTCACAGGCAGAGAGTAGCAACACCATATATTTT. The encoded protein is CASSSQAESSNTIYF.

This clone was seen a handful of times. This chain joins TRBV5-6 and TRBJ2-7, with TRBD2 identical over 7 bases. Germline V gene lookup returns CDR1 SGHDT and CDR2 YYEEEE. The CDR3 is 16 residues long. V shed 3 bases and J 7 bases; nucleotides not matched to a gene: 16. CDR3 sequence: CASSWGGTGVTREQYF. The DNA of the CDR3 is TGTGCCAGCAGCTGGGGGGGGACGGGCGTGACGAGGGAGCAGTACTTC.

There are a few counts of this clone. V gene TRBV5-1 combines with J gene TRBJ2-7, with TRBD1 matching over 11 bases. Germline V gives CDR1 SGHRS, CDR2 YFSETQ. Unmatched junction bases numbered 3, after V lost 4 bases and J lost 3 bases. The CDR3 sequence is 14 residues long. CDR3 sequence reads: CASSVDRGHYEQYF. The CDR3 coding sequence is TGCGCCAGCAGCGTGGACAGGGGGCACTACGAGCAGTACTTC.

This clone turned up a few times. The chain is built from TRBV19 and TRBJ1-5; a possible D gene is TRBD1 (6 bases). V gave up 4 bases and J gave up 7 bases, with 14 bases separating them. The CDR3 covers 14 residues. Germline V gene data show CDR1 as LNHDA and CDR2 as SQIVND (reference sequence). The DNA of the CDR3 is TGTGCCAGTAGTAGACGAACAGGGATCCAGCCCCAGCATTTT. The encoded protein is CASSRRTGIQPQHF.

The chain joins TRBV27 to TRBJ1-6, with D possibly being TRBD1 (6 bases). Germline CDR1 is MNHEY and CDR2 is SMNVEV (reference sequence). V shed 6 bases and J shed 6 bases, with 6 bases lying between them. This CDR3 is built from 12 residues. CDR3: CASRDSNSPLHF. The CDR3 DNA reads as TGTGCCAGCAGGGACAGTAATTCACCCCTCCACTTT.

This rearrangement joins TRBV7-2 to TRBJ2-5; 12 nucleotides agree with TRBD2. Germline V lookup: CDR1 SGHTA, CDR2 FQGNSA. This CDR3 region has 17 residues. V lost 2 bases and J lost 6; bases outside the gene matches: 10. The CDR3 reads CASSLFLAGGEGKTQYF. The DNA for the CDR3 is TGTGCCAGCAGCTTATTTCTAGCGGGGGGGGAGGGGAAGACCCAGTACTTC.

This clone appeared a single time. This CDR3 is CAISESSPRAGELFF. The CDR3 nucleotides are TGTGCCATCAGTGAGTCGAGTCCCAGGGCCGGGGAGCTGTTTTTT. This chain links TRBV10-3 with TRBJ2-2; tentative D call: TRBD1 (5 bases). The CDR3 spans 15 residues. CDR1 ENHRY and CDR2 SYGVKD come from the germline V gene. The V gene lost 0 bases and the J gene lost 6 bases, with 11 bases spanning the gap.

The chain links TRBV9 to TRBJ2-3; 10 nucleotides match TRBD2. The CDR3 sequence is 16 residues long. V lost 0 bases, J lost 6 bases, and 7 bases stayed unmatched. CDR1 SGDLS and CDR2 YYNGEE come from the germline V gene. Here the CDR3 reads CASSVGTSGMGDTQYF. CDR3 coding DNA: TGTGCCAGCAGCGTAGGGACTAGCGGAATGGGGGATACGCAGTATTTT.

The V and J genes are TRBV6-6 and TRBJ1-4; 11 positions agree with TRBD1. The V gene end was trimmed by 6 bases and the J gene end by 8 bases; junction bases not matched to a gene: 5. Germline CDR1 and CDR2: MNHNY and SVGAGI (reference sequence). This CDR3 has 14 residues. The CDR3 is CASRTGQGVEKLFF. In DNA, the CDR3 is TGTGCCAGCAGAACGGGACAGGGGGTCGAAAAACTGTTTTTT.

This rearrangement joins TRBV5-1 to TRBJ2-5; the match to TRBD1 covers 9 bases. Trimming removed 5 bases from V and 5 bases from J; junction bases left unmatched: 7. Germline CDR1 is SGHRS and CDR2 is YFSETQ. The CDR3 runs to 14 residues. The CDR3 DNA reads TGCGCCAGCAGTAAAACAGGGGGCGGGGAGACCCAGTACTTC. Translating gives CASSKTGGGETQYF.

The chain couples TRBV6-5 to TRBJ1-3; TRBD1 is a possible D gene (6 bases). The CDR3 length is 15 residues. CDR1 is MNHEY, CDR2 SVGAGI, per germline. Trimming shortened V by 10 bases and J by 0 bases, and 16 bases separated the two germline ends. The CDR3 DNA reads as TGTGCCACCCGACTCGACAGGACCTCTGGAAACACCATATATTTT. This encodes CATRLDRTSGNTIYF.

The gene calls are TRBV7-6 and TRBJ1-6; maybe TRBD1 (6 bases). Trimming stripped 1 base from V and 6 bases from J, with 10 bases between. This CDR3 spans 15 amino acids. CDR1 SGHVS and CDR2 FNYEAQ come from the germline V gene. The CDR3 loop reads CASSLEQGSNSPLHF. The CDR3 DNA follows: TGTGCCAGCAGCTTAGAACAGGGATCTAATTCACCCCTCCACTTT.

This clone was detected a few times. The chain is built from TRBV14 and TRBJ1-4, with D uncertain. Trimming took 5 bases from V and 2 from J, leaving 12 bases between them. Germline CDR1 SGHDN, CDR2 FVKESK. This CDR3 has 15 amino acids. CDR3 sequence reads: CASSMGGVTNEKLFF. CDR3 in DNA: TGTGCCAGCAGCATGGGAGGTGTTACTAATGAAAAACTGTTTTTT. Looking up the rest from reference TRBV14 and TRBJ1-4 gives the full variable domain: EAGVTQFPSHSVIEKGQTVTLRCDPISGHDNLYWYRRVMGKEIKFLLHFVKESKQDESGMPNNRFLAERTGGTYSTLKVQPAELEDSGVYFCASSMGGVTNEKLFFGSGTQLSVL.

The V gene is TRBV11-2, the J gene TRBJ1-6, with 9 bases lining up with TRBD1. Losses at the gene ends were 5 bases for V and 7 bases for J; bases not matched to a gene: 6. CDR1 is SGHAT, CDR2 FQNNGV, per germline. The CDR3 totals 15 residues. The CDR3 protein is CASSTEQGANSPLHF. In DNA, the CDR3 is TGTGCCAGCAGCACGGAACAGGGGGCAAATTCACCCCTCCACTTT.

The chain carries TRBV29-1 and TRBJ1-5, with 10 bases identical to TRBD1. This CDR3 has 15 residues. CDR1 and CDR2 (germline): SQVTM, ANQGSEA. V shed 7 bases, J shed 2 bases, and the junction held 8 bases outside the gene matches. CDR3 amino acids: CSAPFGTGGNQPQHF. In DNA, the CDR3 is TGCAGCGCCCCGTTCGGGACAGGGGGCAATCAGCCCCAGCATTTT.

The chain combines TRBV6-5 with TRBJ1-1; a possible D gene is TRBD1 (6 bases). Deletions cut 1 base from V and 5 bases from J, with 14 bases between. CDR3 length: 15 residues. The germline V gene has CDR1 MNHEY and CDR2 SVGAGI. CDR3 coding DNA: TGTGCCAGCAGTTACTGGGGCGGGGGCGGAACTGAAGCTTTCTTT. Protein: CASSYWGGGGTEAFF.

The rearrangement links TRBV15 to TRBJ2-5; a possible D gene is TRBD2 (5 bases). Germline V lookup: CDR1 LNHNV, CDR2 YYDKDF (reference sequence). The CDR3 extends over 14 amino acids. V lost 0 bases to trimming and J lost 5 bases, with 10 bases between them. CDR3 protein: CATSRDSGGETQYF. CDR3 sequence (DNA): TGTGCCACCAGCAGAGATTCGGGCGGGGAGACCCAGTACTTC.

Here the CDR3 reads CASSLTRQGVYGYTF. CDR3 DNA: TGTGCCAGCAGCTTAACCCGACAGGGTGTTTATGGCTACACCTTC. J is TRBJ1-2 and V is TRBV7-9, with 7 bases that match TRBD1. The CDR3 sequence is 15 residues long. V was clipped by 2 bases and J by 5 bases; unmatched bases: 8. Looked up from germline, CDR1 is SEHNR and CDR2 is FQNEAQ (reference sequence).

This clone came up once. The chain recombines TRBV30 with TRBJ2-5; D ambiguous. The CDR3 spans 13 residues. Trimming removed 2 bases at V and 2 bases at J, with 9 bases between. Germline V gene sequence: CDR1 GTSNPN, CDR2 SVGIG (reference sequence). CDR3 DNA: TGTGCCTGGAGTCTCCAGGCACAAGAGACCCAGTACTTC. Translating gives CAWSLQAQETQYF.

The CDR3 region is CASSSWDSTDTQYF. CDR3 bases: TGTGCCAGCAGCTCCTGGGACTCCACAGATACGCAGTATTTT. The chain carries TRBV7-2 and TRBJ2-3; D perhaps matches TRBD2 (6 bases). CDR1 SGHTA and CDR2 FQGNSA come from the germline V gene. CDR3 size: 14 residues. Deletions cut 4 bases from V and 2 bases from J, with 10 bases between.